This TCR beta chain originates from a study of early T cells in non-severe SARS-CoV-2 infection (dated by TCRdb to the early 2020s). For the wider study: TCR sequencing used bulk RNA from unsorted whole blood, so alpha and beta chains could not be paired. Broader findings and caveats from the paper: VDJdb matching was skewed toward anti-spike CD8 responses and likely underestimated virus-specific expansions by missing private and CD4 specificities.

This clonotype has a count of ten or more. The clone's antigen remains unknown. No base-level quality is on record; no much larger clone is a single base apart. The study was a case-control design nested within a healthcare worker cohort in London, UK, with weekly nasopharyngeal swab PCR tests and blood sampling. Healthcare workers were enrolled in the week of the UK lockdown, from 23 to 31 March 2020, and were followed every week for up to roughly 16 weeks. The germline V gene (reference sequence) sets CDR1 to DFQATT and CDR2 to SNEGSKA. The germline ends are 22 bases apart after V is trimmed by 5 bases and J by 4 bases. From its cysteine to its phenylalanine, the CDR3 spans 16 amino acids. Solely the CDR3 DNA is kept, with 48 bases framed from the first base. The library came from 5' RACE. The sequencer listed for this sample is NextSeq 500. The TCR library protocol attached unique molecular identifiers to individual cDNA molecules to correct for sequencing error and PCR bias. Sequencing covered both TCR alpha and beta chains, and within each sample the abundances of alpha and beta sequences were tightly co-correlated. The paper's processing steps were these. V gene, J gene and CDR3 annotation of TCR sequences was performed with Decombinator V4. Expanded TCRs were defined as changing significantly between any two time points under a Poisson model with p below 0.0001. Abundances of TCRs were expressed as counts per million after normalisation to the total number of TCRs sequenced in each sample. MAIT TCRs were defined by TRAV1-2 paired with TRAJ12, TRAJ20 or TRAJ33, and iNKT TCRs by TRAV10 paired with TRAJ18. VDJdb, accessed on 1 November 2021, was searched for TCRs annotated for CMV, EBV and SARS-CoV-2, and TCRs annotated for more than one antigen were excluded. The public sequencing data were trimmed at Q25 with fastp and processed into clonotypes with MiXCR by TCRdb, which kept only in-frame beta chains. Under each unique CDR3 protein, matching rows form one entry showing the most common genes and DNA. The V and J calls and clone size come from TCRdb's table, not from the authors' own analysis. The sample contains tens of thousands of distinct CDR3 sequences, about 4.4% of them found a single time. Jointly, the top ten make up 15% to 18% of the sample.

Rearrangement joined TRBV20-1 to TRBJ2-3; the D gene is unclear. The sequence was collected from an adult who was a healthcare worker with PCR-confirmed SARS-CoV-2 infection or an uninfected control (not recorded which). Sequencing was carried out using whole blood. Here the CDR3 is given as CSAFTSTRAPPDTQYF. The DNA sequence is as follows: TGCAGTGCTTTCACCTCTACTCGAGCTCCTCCAGATACGCAGTATTTT.